This TCR beta chain is drawn from a study of identical twins. The table lists this clonotype with many counts. CDR3 length: 10 amino acids. Between the trimmed V and J ends, which lost 4 bases and 10 bases, there was a span of 8 bases. Germline loops: CDR1 SQVTM, CDR2 ANQGSEA. Via MiXCR, TCRdb re-called the 5' RACE reads, giving one row per CDR3 protein. In the table there are 1.5 million to 2 million distinct CDR3 sequences, 32% of which are singletons. The sequence was obtained from a newborn girl in good health. This chain joins TRBV29-1 and TRBJ2-1; D is unclear. Specimen: cord blood. CDR3 loop: CSVGVGEQFF. The CDR3 region has the DNA TGCAGCGTTGGGGTAGGGGAGCAGTTCTTC.